What follows describes a single TCR beta chain. The target of this receptor is not known. Nothing much larger sits one base from this clone, and base qualities are not available. This specimen belongs to a study of OX40 agonist ivuxolimab in advanced cancers. For context, the study as a whole: The costimulatory receptor OX40 (CD134) was targeted by ivuxolimab, a fully human IgG2 agonistic monoclonal antibody. The monotherapy dose-escalation portion (N ≈ 52 patients) of the phase I ivuxolimab trial is reported in the paper. Partial responses were achieved by three dose-escalation patients, of whom one had hepatocellular carcinoma and two had cutaneous melanoma. Patients were allowed to have had prior anti-PD-1, anti-PD-L1 or anti-CTLA-4 therapy, and 30% to 50% of the dose-escalation patients had previously received checkpoint inhibitors. A male proportion of under 85% and a mean age of 60 years, ranging from about 23 to 79, were recorded for the dose-escalation cohort. Of the roughly 50 dose-escalation patients, hepatocellular carcinoma was present in roughly 19, melanoma in around 15, renal cell carcinoma in 9 and head and neck cancer in 9. Peripheral TCRbeta sequencing aimed to test whether ivuxolimab altered TCR sequence diversity and caused clonal T-cell expansion. Intravenous ivuxolimab was administered to patients every 2 weeks at six dose levels: 0.01, 0.1, 0.3, 1.5, 3 and 10 mg/kg. Overall study results and their limits: Partial responders in the 0.1-3.0 mg/kg groups had among the lowest normalized peripheral clonal expansion, especially among CD8+ T cells. The antigen specificity of the peripheral T cells that underwent clonal expansion was not determined. On average, CD8+ T cells showed more expanded clones than CD4+ T cells after ivuxolimab. Low levels of normalized T-cell clonal expansion were also shown by some nonresponding patients. At doses of 0.1 to 3.0 mg/kg, clonal expansion of both CD4+ and CD8+ blood T cells was observed from baseline to week 6.

For sequencing of the TCRbeta CDR3 region, genomic DNA was extracted from the sorted cells. The immunoSEQ Assay was used to sequence the TCRbeta CDR3 regions. As stored in TCRdb, this immuneACCESS dataset retains in-frame rearrangements with V and J assigned. A fraction of the clones does not appear; measured against another copy, unresolved V genes explain less than half of the discrepancy, and the remainder lacks a known reason. This sample has about 52,000 clones in its table, and approximately 87% of those were observed once. Of the sample, 5.5% to 7% is held by the ten largest clones. The germline ends are 7 bases apart after V is trimmed by 2 bases and J by 3 bases. Sequences GTSNPN (CDR1) and SVGIG (CDR2) are obtained from the germline V gene (reference sequence). The CDR3 sequence holds 12 residues, the cysteine and phenylalanine included. Only the CDR3 region is kept as DNA, spanning 36 bases read in frame from base 1.

Patients with autoimmune disease history or receiving systemic immunosuppression were excluded from the trial. Peripheral blood for TCR sequencing was drawn from every dose cohort at baseline, at cycle 4 day 1 and at cycle 7 day 1. The samples were taken from a phase I, first-in-human, multicenter, open-label dose-escalation trial of ivuxolimab. The trial enrolled adults with locally advanced or metastatic head and neck squamous cell, hepatocellular, melanoma or renal cell carcinoma. Before TCR sequencing, CD4+ T cells and CD8+ T cells from peripheral blood were sorted into separate populations. The sequencing used CD4+ or CD8+ T cells sorted from blood, collected in a trial of the OX40 agonist ivuxolimab. The receptor's source is an adult with an advanced solid tumor such as melanoma, head and neck, liver or kidney cancer. The chain links TRBV30 with TRBJ2-5; the D gene cannot be named for sure. The DNA sequence reads TGTGCCTGGAGTAGTATGGAAGAGACCCAGTACTTC. Its protein product is CAWSSMEETQYF.